Listed here are 18 T cell receptor beta chains from one sample, sequenced in a study of control samples from healthy donors and cancer patients. Clones were read by immunoSEQ multiplex PCR, and TCRdb kept only the in-frame ones, dropping some. Of approximately 90,000 clones in the sample, around 86% were seen once. Sequenced: blood. The origin of the receptors is a man in his thirties or forties in good health.

This sequence joins TRBV27 and TRBJ2-7; D possibly corresponds to TRBD1 (6 bases). The CDR3 covers 14 residues. V lost 4 bases, J lost 0 bases, and 10 bases lay in between. Per germline, CDR1 MNHEY and CDR2 SMNVEV (reference sequence). CDR3 DNA: TGTGCCAGCAGTTCCAGGGGATACTCCTACGAGCAGTACTTC. It encodes CASSSRGYSYEQYF.

CDR3: CASSLSRVGSATQYF. DNA of the CDR3: TGTGCCAGCAGCTTAAGTAGGGTGGGTTCAGCGACCCAGTACTTC. The genes are TRBV5-6 and TRBJ2-5; the D is unclear. The CDR3 runs 15 residues. Trimming removed 2 bases from V and 7 bases from J, with 18 bases in between. Germline-derived CDR1 and CDR2 are SGHDT and YYEEEE.

This chain connects TRBV3-1 (or the pseudogene TRBV3-2) to TRBJ2-1; 8 nucleotides align to TRBD2. There are 15 residues in the CDR3. Germline V gene data show CDR1 as LGHDT and CDR2 as YNNKEL (reference sequence). Trimming cost V 3 bases and J 2 bases; bases outside gene matches: 3. CDR3 residues: CASSQAGGPYNEQFF. CDR3 nucleotides: TGTGCCAGCAGCCAGGCGGGGGGCCCCTACAATGAGCAGTTCTTC.

The gene calls are TRBV20-1 and TRBJ1-2; D not certain. CDR3 length: 11 residues. The V end lost 6 bases, the J end lost 4 bases, and 9 bases lay between the germline ends. Germline V gene lookup returns CDR1 DFQATT and CDR2 SNEGSKA (reference sequence). The CDR3 loop reads CSAPVFYGYTF. DNA of the CDR3: TGCAGTGCCCCCGTATTCTATGGCTACACCTTC.

This clone was counted once. The chain combines TRBV27 with TRBJ2-3; 14 bases align to TRBD2. The CDR3 is 15 residues long. Germline CDR1 and CDR2: MNHEY and SMNVEV (reference sequence). The V segment lost 5 bases and the J segment 5 bases; nucleotides outside the gene matches: 3. Written as DNA, the CDR3 is TGTGCCAGCAGTCCCGGGACTAGCGGGGGAGATACGCAGTATTTT. It specifies CASSPGTSGGDTQYF.

The chain employs TRBV10-3 and TRBJ2-5, with D perhaps matching TRBD1 (5 bases). V lost 4 bases, J lost 5 bases, and 14 bases lay in between. This CDR3 has 14 amino acids. Germline V gives CDR1 ENHRY, CDR2 SYGVKD. The CDR3 protein is CAISGQTGPETQYF. Here the CDR3 DNA reads TGTGCCATCAGTGGACAGACCGGGCCCGAGACCCAGTACTTC.

The rearrangement links TRBV5-3 to TRBJ1-2; D unclear. TRBV5-3 is filed as an ORF, its function uncertain. The CDR3 has 12 amino acids. Trimming left V 3 bases short and J 7 bases short, with 10 bases between. CDR3 sequence (DNA): TGTGCCAGAAGCTCGTCCTGGGCTGGCTACACCTTC. It translates to CARSSSWAGYTF.

The gene calls are TRBV11-2 and TRBJ2-7; no clear D. This CDR3 has 13 amino acids. With 3 bases removed from V and 1 base from J, the gap between germline ends came to 7 bases. Germline V gene lookup returns CDR1 SGHAT and CDR2 FQNNGV. CDR3 in amino acids: CASSFKGSYEQYV. The DNA of the CDR3 is TGTGCCAGCAGCTTTAAGGGTTCCTACGAGCAGTACGTC.

The chain couples TRBV9 to TRBJ2-2, with TRBD1 identical over 10 bases. Germline V gene data show CDR1 as SGDLS and CDR2 as YYNGEE. V lost 1 base to trimming and J lost 6 bases; unmatched junction nucleotides: 6. The CDR3 consists of 16 residues. The DNA for the CDR3 is TGTGCCAGCAGCGTAACGGGACAGGGGTTCGCCGGGGAGCTGTTTTTT. Translated, it gives CASSVTGQGFAGELFF.

J is TRBJ2-5 and V is TRBV9; 7 bases agree with TRBD2. V lost 4 bases and J lost 1; bases outside the gene matches: 7. Germline CDR1 and CDR2: SGDLS and YYNGEE. The CDR3 totals 15 residues. The CDR3 region has the DNA TGTGCCAGCAGCCCCAGACGGACTAGCCAAGAGACCCAGTACTTC. This encodes CASSPRRTSQETQYF.

The V and J genes are TRBV27 and TRBJ1-2, with D perhaps TRBD1 (6 bases). The CDR3 has 16 residues. V shed 5 bases and J shed 0 bases, with 16 bases lying between them. CDR1 and CDR2 (germline): MNHEY, SMNVEV (reference sequence). DNA of the CDR3: TGTGCCAGCAGTCCGGCCGGGACACCTACTAACTATGGCTACACCTTC. Translation gives CASSPAGTPTNYGYTF.

The chain employs TRBV5-4 and TRBJ2-1; the D gene is possibly TRBD1 (6 bases). The CDR3 loop spans 13 amino acids. CDR1 is SGHNT, CDR2 YYREEE, per germline (reference sequence). V dropped 2 bases and J dropped 5 bases, with 8 bases sitting between them. The CDR3 is CASSFGQNNEQFF. The CDR3 DNA sequence: TGTGCCAGCAGCTTTGGACAGAACAATGAGCAGTTCTTC.

This clone came up once. The chain has TRBV27 and TRBJ1-2, with 10 bases that match TRBD1. Germline trimming cut 5 bases from V and 8 bases from J; bases unmatched to any gene: 8. The CDR3 is made up of 14 amino acids. The germline CDR1 and CDR2 sequences are MNHEY and SMNVEV (reference sequence). The CDR3 spells CASSPMGTGDGYTF. The CDR3 bases are TGTGCCAGCAGTCCCATGGGGACAGGGGACGGCTACACCTTC.

This clone was detected once. J is TRBJ1-3 and V is TRBV4-2; a possible D gene is TRBD1 (6 bases). V lost 0 bases and J 0 bases, leaving 15 bases between the germline ends. CDR1 is LGHNA, CDR2 YNFKEQ, per germline. The CDR3 spans 18 residues. This CDR3 reads CASSQESWTAGSGNTIYF. The CDR3 DNA is TGTGCCAGCAGCCAAGAATCCTGGACAGCCGGCTCTGGAAACACCATATATTTT.

The CDR3 DNA reads TGCGCCAGCAGCCAGGGACAGGAGAACACTGAAGCTTTCTTT. This encodes CASSQGQENTEAFF. The chain combines TRBV4-1 with TRBJ1-1; 8 bases align to TRBD1. Germline V gene sequence: CDR1 MGHRA, CDR2 YSYEKL. This CDR3 contains 14 residues. V lost 3 bases, J lost 1 base, and 1 base stayed unmatched.

The chain uses TRBV4-1 and TRBJ2-1; D tentatively fits TRBD1 or TRBD2 (5 bases each). CDR3 size: 15 residues. Germline V gene lookup returns CDR1 MGHRA and CDR2 YSYEKL. V was clipped by 1 base and J by 3 bases, with 10 bases between them. The CDR3 reads CASSQAEGLYNEQFF. CDR3 DNA sequence: TGCGCCAGCAGCCAAGCCGAGGGGCTCTACAATGAGCAGTTCTTC.

The V call is TRBV27, the J call TRBJ2-6; possible D gene TRBD1, 6 bases. Per germline, CDR1 MNHEY and CDR2 SMNVEV (reference sequence). The CDR3 spans 17 residues. V gave up 6 bases and J gave up 1 base, with 16 bases separating them. For the CDR3, the DNA is TGTGCCAGCAGCCGCGCGCAGGGGATTTCTGGGGCCAACGTCCTGACTTTC. Protein sequence: CASSRAQGISGANVLTF.

This clone is a singleton in its sample. The rearrangement links TRBV5-4 to TRBJ1-2; 7 bases line up with TRBD1. CDR3 size: 16 residues. CDR1 and CDR2 from the germline V gene are SGHNT and YYREEE (reference sequence). V trimming: 2 bases; J trimming: 0 bases; junction bases outside the gene matches: 7. The CDR3 loop reads CASSLGTGAPNYGYTF. In nucleotides, the CDR3 is TGTGCCAGCAGCTTAGGCACAGGGGCTCCTAACTATGGCTACACCTTC.